This T cell receptor beta chain is from a study of beta chain features in type 1 diabetes. The study reverse transcribed the entire isolated RNA, so it sequenced expressed TCRB transcripts. Clones were sequenced by immunoSEQ multiplex PCR, and TCRdb holds only the in-frame ones, with some missing. The data hold a few hundred thousand clones, with around 24% observed a single time. Worth noting for this clone: Its specificity is not known.

The V gene's germline CDR1 is GTSNPN and CDR2 SVGIG (reference sequence). The CDR3 runs to 16 residues. The V segment lost 4 bases and the J segment 6 bases; nucleotides outside the gene matches: 13. Findings and limits, study-wide: There was a moderate but significant shortening of TCRB CDR3s in all four CD4+ subsets of Type 1 diabetes patients. HLA influence on TCRB rearrangement stayed unresolved here.

The material sequenced was naive CD4+ T cells from blood. The chain links TRBV30 to TRBJ2-3, with 10 bases identical to TRBD2. The sequence was obtained from a woman aged 30 to 39 with type 1 diabetes. CDR3 DNA: TGTGCCTGGAAAAGGGGCTTAGCGGGAGGCCCCGATACGCAGTATTTT. It codes for CAWKRGLAGGPDTQYF.